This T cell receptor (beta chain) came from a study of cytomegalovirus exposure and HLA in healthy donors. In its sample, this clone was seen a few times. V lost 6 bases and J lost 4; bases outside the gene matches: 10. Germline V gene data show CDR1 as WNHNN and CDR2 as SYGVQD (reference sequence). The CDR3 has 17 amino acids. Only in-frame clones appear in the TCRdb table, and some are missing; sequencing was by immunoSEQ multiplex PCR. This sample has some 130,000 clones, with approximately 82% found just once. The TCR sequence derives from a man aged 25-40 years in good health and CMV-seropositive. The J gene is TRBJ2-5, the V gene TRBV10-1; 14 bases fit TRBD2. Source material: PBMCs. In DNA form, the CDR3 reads TGCGCCAGCAGCCTGACTAGCGGGGGGGCATCGGCAGAGACCCAGTACTTC. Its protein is CASSLTSGGASAETQYF.